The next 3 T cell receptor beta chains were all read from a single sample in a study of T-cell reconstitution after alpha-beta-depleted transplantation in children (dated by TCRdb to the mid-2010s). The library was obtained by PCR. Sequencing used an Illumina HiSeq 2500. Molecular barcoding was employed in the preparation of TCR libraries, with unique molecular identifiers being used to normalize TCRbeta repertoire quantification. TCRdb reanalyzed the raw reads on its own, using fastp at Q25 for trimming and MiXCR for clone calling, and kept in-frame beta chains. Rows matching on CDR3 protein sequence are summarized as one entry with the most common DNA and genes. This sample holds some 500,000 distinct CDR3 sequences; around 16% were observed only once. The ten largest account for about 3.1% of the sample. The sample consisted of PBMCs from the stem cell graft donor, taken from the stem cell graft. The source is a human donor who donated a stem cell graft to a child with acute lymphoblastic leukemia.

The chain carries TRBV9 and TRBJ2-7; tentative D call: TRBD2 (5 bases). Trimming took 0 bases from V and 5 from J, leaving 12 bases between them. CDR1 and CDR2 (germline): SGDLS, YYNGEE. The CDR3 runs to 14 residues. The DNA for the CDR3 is TGTGCCAGCAGCGTAGGGGAGTTGGCGAACGAGCAGTACTTC. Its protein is CASSVGELANEQYF. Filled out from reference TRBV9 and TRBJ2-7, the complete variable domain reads DSGVTQTPKHLITATGQRVTLRCSPRSGDLSVYWYQQSLDQGLQFLIQYYNGEERAKGNILERFSAQQFPDLHSELNLSSLELGDSALYFCASSVGELANEQYFGPGTRLTVT.

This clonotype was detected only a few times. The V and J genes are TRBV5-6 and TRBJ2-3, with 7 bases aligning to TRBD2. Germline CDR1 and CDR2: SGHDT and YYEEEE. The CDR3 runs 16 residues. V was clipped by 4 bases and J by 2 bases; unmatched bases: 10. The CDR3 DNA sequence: TGTGCCAGCAGCCCTGGATGGGGACTAACCACAGATACGCAGTATTTT. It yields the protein CASSPGWGLTTDTQYF. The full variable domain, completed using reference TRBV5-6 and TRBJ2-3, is DAGVTQSPTHLIKTRGQQVTLRCSPKSGHDTVSWYQQALGQGPQFIFQYYEEEERQRGNFPDRFSGHQFPNYSSELNVNALLLGDSALYLCASSPGWGLTTDTQYFGPGTRLTVL.

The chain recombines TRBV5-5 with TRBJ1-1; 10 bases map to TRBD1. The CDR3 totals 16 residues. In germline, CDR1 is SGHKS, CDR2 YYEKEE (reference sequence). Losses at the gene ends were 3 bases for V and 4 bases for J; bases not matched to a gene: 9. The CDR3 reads CASSSLPGTGATEAFF. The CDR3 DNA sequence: TGTGCCAGCAGCTCCCTCCCCGGGACAGGGGCCACTGAAGCTTTCTTT. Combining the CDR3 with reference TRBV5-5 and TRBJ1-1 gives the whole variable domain DAGVTQSPTHLIKTRGQQVTLRCSPISGHKSVSWYQQVLGQGPQFIFQYYEKEERGRGNFPDRFSARQFPNYSSELNVNALLLGDSALYLCASSSLPGTGATEAFFGQGTRLTVV.